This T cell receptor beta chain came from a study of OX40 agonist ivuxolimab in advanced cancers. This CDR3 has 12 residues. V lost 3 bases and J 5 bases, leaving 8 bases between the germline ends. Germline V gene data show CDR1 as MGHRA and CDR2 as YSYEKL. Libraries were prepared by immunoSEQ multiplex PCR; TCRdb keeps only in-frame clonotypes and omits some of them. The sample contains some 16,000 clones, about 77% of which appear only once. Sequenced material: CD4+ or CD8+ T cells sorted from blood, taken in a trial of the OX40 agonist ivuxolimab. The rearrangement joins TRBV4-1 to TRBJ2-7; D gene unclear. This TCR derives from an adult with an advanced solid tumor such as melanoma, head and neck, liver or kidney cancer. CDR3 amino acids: CASSHPRNEQYF. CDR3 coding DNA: TGCGCCAGCAGCCATCCCCGGAACGAGCAGTACTTC.